These 20 T cell receptor beta chains were all obtained from the same sample, sequenced in a study of blood T cells in healthy people across ages. A second about 7 to 11 cycle PCR used barcoded and J-beta primers. TCRdb ran MiXCR on the 5' RACE reads and lists one entry per CDR3 protein. The sample lists about 1.4 million distinct CDR3 sequences; almost 60% were seen once. Source material: blood. These receptors originate from a man younger than 35 in good health.

The V gene is TRBV27, the J gene TRBJ1-2, with TRBD1 matching over 7 bases. With V trimmed by 3 bases and J by 0 bases, 4 bases remained unmatched. This CDR3 contains 15 residues. The V gene's germline CDR1 is MNHEY and CDR2 SMNVEV (reference sequence). The CDR3 sequence: CASSFRQGPNYGYTF. CDR3 DNA: TGTGCCAGCAGTTTTAGACAGGGACCTAACTATGGCTACACCTTC.

This chain uses TRBV20-1 with TRBJ2-7; 7 bases align to TRBD2. CDR1 and CDR2 from the germline V gene are DFQATT and SNEGSKA (reference sequence). This CDR3 comprises 16 residues. The junction had 14 bases not matched to a gene; V was cut back by 3 bases and J by 3 bases. The CDR3 loop reads CSASPRGGTGRYEQYF. DNA for the CDR3: TGCAGTGCTAGCCCCCGGGGAGGGACCGGACGCTACGAGCAGTACTTC.

V is TRBV3-1 and J is TRBJ2-1; D perhaps matches TRBD2 (5 bases). The ends were cut back, 4 bases at V and 10 bases at J, with 26 bases in the middle. Germline CDR1 reads LGHDT; CDR2 reads YNNKEL (reference sequence). This CDR3 comprises 17 residues. The CDR3 DNA is TGTGCCAGCAGCCGTAGAGGGATAAGAGCTTCCTCGGGGGAGCAGTTCTTC. Protein sequence: CASSRRGIRASSGEQFF.

This chain uses TRBV29-1 with TRBJ2-5, with 8 bases lining up with TRBD1. Trimming at V came to 5 bases and at J to 2 bases, leaving 7 bases not matched to a gene. CDR3 length equals 14 residues. Germline V gene lookup returns CDR1 SQVTM and CDR2 ANQGSEA. The DNA for the CDR3 is TGCAGCGTTCCGGACAGGGCCGGGCAAGAGACCCAGTACTTC. This translates into CSVPDRAGQETQYF.

The V call is TRBV3-1, the J call TRBJ2-5; D uncertain. There are 14 residues in the CDR3. V lost 1 base and J 4 bases, leaving 10 bases between the germline ends. The germline V gene has CDR1 LGHDT and CDR2 YNNKEL (reference sequence). CDR3 protein: CASSQVKLRETQYF. The CDR3 DNA follows: TGTGCCAGCAGCCAAGTCAAGTTACGAGAGACCCAGTACTTC.

The V gene is TRBV11-2, the J gene TRBJ2-7; D call uncertain. This CDR3 region has 14 residues. V lost 0 bases to trimming and J lost 2 bases, with 8 bases between them. Germline CDR1 is SGHAT and CDR2 is FQNNGV. In DNA form, the CDR3 reads TGTGCCAGCAGCTTAGATCCCCACGCCTACGAGCAGTACTTC. It is translated as CASSLDPHAYEQYF.

The chain carries TRBV28 and TRBJ1-1; D might be TRBD1 (6 bases). The length of the CDR3 is 14 residues. The V end lost 3 bases, the J end lost 10 bases, and 18 bases lay between the germline ends. Per germline, CDR1 MDHEN and CDR2 SYDVKM. The CDR3 coding sequence is TGTGCCAGCAGTTTGGGGTCCAGGGGAGATCGAGCTTTCTTT. It encodes CASSLGSRGDRAFF.

The chain couples TRBV10-3 to TRBJ2-1; D not resolved. The length of the CDR3 is 14 residues. Looked up from germline, CDR1 is ENHRY and CDR2 is SYGVKD. The V and J ends lost 0 bases and 4 bases respectively, with 7 bases between them. CDR3 coding DNA: TGTGCCATCAGTGAGTCACGGTTATACAATGAGCAGTTCTTC. This gives the protein CAISESRLYNEQFF.

This clonotype was seen more than once but under ten times. J is TRBJ2-3 and V is TRBV29-1; either TRBD1 or TRBD2 may supply D (5 bases each). Germline CDR1 and CDR2: SQVTM and ANQGSEA. The V and J ends lost 0 bases and 7 bases respectively, with 8 bases between them. There are 12 residues in the CDR3. The CDR3 bases are TGCAGCGTTGAAGAGGGGGTGTATACGCAGTATTTT. Its translation is CSVEEGVYTQYF.

The V and J genes are TRBV18 and TRBJ2-3; TRBD1 matches 7 bases. The CDR3 contains 11 residues. Germline V gene sequence: CDR1 KGHSH, CDR2 LQKENI. V shed 3 bases and J 12 bases; nucleotides not matched to a gene: 3. CDR3 DNA: TGTGCCAGCTCACCCCGGGACAGACAGTATTTT. Protein product: CASSPRDRQYF.

The rearrangement uses TRBV3-1 and TRBJ2-1; tentatively, D is TRBD1 or TRBD2 (6 bases each). The length of the CDR3 is 18 residues. Trimming pared 4 bases from V and 7 bases from J, leaving 26 bases between. In germline, CDR1 is LGHDT, CDR2 YNNKEL (reference sequence). The DNA for the CDR3 is TGTGCCAGCAGCCTAACACTCCACGGGGGCTTGTGGCAAAATGAGCAGTTCTTC. It is translated as CASSLTLHGGLWQNEQFF.

V is TRBV7-6 and J is TRBJ2-2; D may be TRBD2 (6 bases). V was shortened by 0 bases and J by 7 bases, with 21 bases between the two germline ends. Germline V lookup: CDR1 SGHVS, CDR2 FNYEAQ. This CDR3 spans 18 amino acids. CDR3: CASSLASPRGGAYGELFF. CDR3 DNA sequence: TGTGCCAGCAGCTTAGCCAGCCCTCGGGGAGGAGCATACGGGGAGCTGTTTTTT.

The rearrangement joins TRBV4-2 to TRBJ1-1; TRBD1 is a possible D gene (6 bases). The CDR3 is made up of 14 amino acids. V lost 2 bases and J lost 4, with 11 bases in between. CDR1 is LGHNA, CDR2 YNFKEQ, per germline. This CDR3 is CASSQNRDGTEAFF. The CDR3 DNA follows: TGTGCCAGCAGCCAAAACAGGGATGGCACTGAAGCTTTCTTT.

A few counts support this clonotype. The chain couples TRBV29-1 to TRBJ1-4; D unresolved. V lost 5 bases and J lost 0, with 7 bases in between. In germline, CDR1 is SQVTM, CDR2 ANQGSEA. This CDR3 spans 13 amino acids. The CDR3: CSVRAATNEKLFF. Here the CDR3 DNA reads TGCAGCGTTCGGGCTGCAACTAATGAAAAACTGTTTTTT.

The chain uses TRBV6-5 and TRBJ2-5; 8 bases align to TRBD2. The CDR3 covers 13 residues. V lost 10 bases, J lost 1 base, and 5 bases stayed unmatched. Germline CDR1 MNHEY, CDR2 SVGAGI. CDR3 in DNA: TGTGCCACCAGGCGGGGGGTCCAAGAGACCCAGTACTTC. As protein: CATRRGVQETQYF.

This chain connects TRBV11-2 to TRBJ2-3, with 9 bases identical to TRBD1. The trim removed 5 bases at V and 5 bases at J, leaving 8 bases unmatched. The CDR3 extends over 15 amino acids. Germline V gene sequence: CDR1 SGHAT, CDR2 FQNNGV. The CDR3 DNA is TGTGCCAGCAGCACACTACAGGGGGCGGAAGATACGCAGTATTTT. Amino acid sequence: CASSTLQGAEDTQYF.

The V and J genes are TRBV3-1 and TRBJ2-7, with D unclear. The V and J ends lost 1 base and 5 bases respectively, with 6 bases between them. Germline V gene sequence: CDR1 LGHDT, CDR2 YNNKEL (reference sequence). The CDR3 has 12 residues. The CDR3 region has the DNA TGTGCCAGCAGCCAAGCCGACAACGAGCAGTACTTC. It translates to CASSQADNEQYF.

This chain links TRBV7-9 with TRBJ2-1; 11 bases agree with TRBD2. CDR1 is SEHNR and CDR2 is FQNEAQ in the germline V gene (reference sequence). This CDR3 has 17 amino acids. V was clipped by 5 bases and J by 3 bases; unmatched bases: 9. The CDR3 DNA is TGTGCCAGCAGCGATAGCGGGAGGGCTGTAGTCTACAATGAGCAGTTCTTC. Amino acid sequence: CASSDSGRAVVYNEQFF.

This clonotype was detected only a few times. This sequence joins TRBV29-1 and TRBJ2-4, with D perhaps assigned TRBD1 or TRBD2 (5 bases each). The germline V and J ends were trimmed by 6 bases and 13 bases, with 19 bases remaining between them. This CDR3 comprises 12 residues. CDR1 SQVTM and CDR2 ANQGSEA come from the germline V gene. CDR3 DNA: TGCAGCGTCGCCAGTTTACGAGGGGAGCAGTACTTC. Amino acids: CSVASLRGEQYF.

This clonotype was recorded once. The rearrangement joins TRBV6-5 to TRBJ2-5, with 10 positions matching TRBD1. In germline, CDR1 is MNHEY, CDR2 SVGAGI. The CDR3 consists of 16 residues. V lost 6 bases to trimming and J lost 4 bases; unmatched junction nucleotides: 11. CDR3 sequence (DNA): TGTGCCAGCAGACGGGATCGGGACAGGGGAGGAGAGACCCAGTACTTC. Translating gives CASRRDRDRGGETQYF.